This TCR beta chain was profiled in a study of T cells in Graves' hyperthyroidism and ophthalmopathy. Germline V gene sequence: CDR1 MNHNY, CDR2 SVGAGI (reference sequence). This CDR3 is 14 amino acids long. The germline V and J ends were trimmed by 0 bases and 3 bases, with 5 bases remaining between them. The source material, RNA transcripts, was used to amplify TCR beta CDR3 regions. Carried out on the TCR CDR3, a first-round RT-PCR used the HTBI primer set. TCRdb called the multiplex PCR reads again in MiXCR, with one record for every CDR3 protein. The table shows 400,000 to 600,000 distinct CDR3 sequences, with about 16% occurring only once.

The sample consisted of blood. The receptor was derived from a woman aged 25-40 years with Graves' ophthalmopathy. The J gene is TRBJ2-2, the V gene TRBV6-6; D gene uncertain. CDR3 region: CASSYSGYTGELFF. The CDR3 nucleotides read TGTGCCAGCAGTTACTCAGGGTACACCGGGGAGCTGTTTTTT.